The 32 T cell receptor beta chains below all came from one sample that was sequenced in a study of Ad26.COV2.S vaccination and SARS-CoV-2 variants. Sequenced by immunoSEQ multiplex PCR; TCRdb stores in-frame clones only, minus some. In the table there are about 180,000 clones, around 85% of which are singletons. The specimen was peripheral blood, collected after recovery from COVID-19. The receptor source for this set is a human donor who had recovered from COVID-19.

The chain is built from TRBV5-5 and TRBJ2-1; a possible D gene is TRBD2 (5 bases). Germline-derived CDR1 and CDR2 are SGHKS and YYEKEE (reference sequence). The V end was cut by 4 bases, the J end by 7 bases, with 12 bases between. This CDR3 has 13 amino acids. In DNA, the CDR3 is TGTGCCAGCAGCCCGGGGATTTGGAATGAGCAGTTCTTC. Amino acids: CASSPGIWNEQFF.

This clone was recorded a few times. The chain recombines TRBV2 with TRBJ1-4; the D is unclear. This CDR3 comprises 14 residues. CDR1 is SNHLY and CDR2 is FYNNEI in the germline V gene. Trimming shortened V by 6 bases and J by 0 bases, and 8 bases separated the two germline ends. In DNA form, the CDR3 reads TGTGCCAGCAGAGGGATTGCAACTAATGAAAAACTGTTTTTT. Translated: CASRGIATNEKLFF.

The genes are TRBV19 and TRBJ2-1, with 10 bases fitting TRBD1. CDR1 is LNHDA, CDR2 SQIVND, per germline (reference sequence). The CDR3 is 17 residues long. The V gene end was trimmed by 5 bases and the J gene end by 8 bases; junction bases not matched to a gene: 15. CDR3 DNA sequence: TGTGCCAGTAGTCTTCCGGTAGGTGGGGACAGGGGCGATGAGCAGTTCTTC. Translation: CASSLPVGGDRGDEQFF.

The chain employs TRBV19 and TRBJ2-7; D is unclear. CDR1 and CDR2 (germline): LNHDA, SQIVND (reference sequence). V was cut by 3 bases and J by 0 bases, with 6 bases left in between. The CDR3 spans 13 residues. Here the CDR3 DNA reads TGTGCCAGTAGTATTTCGGACTCCTACGAGCAGTACTTC. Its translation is CASSISDSYEQYF. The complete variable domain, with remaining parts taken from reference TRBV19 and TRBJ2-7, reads DGGITQSPKYLFRKEGQNVTLSCEQNLNHDAMYWYRQDPGQGLRLIYYSQIVNDFQKGDIAEGYSVSREKKESFPLTVTSAQKNPTAFYLCASSISDSYEQYFGPGTRLTVT.

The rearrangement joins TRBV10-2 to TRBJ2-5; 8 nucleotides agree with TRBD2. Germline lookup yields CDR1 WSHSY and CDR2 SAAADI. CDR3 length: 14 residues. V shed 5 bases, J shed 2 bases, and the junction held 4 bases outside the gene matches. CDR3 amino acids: CASSFSGVQETQYF. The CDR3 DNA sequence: TGCGCCAGCAGTTTTAGCGGGGTTCAAGAGACCCAGTACTTC.

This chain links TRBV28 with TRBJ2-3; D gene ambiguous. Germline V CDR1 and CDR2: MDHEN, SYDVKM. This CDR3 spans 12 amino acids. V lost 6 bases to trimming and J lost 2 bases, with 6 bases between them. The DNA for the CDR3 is TGTGCCAGCAGCCGTACCACAGATACGCAGTATTTT. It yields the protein CASSRTTDTQYF. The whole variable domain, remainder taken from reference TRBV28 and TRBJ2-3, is DVKVTQSSRYLVKRTGEKVFLECVQDMDHENMFWYRQDPGLGLRLIYFSYDVKMKEKGDIPEGYSVSREKKERFSLILESASTNQTSMYLCASSRTTDTQYFGPGTRLTVL.

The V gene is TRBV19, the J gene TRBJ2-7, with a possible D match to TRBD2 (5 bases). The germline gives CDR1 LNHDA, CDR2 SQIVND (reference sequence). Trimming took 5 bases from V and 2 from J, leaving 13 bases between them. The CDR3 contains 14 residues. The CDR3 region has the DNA TGTGCCAGTAGTGAACCGGGATACCCCTACGAGCAGTACTTC. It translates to CASSEPGYPYEQYF.

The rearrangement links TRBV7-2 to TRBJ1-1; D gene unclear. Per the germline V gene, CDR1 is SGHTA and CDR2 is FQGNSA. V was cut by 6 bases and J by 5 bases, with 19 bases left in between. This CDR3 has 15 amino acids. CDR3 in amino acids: CASSLTQAAKTEAFF. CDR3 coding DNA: TGTGCCAGCAGTCTGACCCAGGCGGCGAAAACTGAAGCTTTCTTT.

DNA of the CDR3: TGTGCCAGCAGCTTGGACAGGGGTGGATCCTACGAGCAGTACTTC. It translates to CASSLDRGGSYEQYF. The gene calls are TRBV28 and TRBJ2-7, with TRBD1 matching 9 bases. The germline V gene has CDR1 MDHEN and CDR2 SYDVKM. This CDR3 is 15 amino acids long. The trim removed 6 bases at V and 1 base at J, leaving 7 bases unmatched.

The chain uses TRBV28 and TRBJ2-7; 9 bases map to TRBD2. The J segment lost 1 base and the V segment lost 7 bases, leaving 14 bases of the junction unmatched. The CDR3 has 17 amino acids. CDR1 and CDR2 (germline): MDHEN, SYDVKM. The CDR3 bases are TGTGCCAGCACCCCGTGGGGTGGTAGCGGGGGTTCCTACGAGCAGTACTTC. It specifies CASTPWGGSGGSYEQYF.

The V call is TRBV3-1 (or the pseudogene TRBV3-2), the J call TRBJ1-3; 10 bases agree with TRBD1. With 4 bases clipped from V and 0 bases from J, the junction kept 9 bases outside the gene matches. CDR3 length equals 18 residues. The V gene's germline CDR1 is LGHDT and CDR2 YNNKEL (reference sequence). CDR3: CASSLGQGVSFSGNTIYF. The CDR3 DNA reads TGTGCCAGCAGCCTCGGACAGGGGGTCTCGTTCTCTGGAAACACCATATATTTT.

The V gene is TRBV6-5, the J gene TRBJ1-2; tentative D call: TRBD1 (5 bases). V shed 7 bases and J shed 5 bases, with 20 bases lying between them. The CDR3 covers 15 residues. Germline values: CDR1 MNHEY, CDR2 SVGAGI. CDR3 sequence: CASILTRGLIYGYTF. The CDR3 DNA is TGTGCCAGCATCCTGACGAGGGGTTTAATATATGGCTACACCTTC.

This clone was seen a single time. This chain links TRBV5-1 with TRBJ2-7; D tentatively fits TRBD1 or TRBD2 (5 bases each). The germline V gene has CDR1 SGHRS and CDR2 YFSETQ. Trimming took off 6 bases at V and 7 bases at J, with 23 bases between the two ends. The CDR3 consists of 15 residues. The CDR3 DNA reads TGCGCCAGCACCTTTGCCGGGACCAGAGACGAGGAGCAGTACTTC. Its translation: CASTFAGTRDEEQYF. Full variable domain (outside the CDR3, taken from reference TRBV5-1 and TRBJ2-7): KAGVTQTPRYLIKTRGQQVTLSCSPISGHRSVSWYQQTPGQGLQFLFEYFSETQRNKGNFPGRFSGRQFSNSRSEMNVSTLELGDSALYLCASTFAGTRDEEQYFGPGTRLTVT.

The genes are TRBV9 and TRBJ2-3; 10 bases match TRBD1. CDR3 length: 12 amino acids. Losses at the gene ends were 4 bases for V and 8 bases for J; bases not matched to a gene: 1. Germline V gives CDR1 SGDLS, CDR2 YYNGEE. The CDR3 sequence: CASSRTGGTQYF. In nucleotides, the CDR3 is TGTGCCAGCAGCCGGACAGGGGGTACGCAGTATTTT.

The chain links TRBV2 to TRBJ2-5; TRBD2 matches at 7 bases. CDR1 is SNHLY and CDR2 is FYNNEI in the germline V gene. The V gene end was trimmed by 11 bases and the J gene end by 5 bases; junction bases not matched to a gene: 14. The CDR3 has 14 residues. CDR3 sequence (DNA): TGTGCCGGGAGCGAGGGAGGGTTTGGGGAGACCCAGTACTTC. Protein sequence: CAGSEGGFGETQYF.

CDR3 protein: CASSPPSSGRGKTQYF. The CDR3, as DNA: TGTGCCAGCTCACCACCGAGTAGCGGGAGAGGAAAGACCCAGTACTTC. This chain uses TRBV18 with TRBJ2-5; 9 bases map to TRBD2. Germline V gene sequence: CDR1 KGHSH, CDR2 LQKENI. This CDR3 is 16 amino acids long. Losses at the gene ends were 0 bases for V and 6 bases for J; bases not matched to a gene: 8.

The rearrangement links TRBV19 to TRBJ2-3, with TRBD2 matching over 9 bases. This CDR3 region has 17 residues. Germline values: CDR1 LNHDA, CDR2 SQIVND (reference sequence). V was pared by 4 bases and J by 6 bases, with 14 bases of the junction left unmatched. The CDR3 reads CASSTPLAGSDRDTQYF. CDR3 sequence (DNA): TGTGCCAGTAGTACCCCTCTAGCGGGATCGGATAGGGATACGCAGTATTTT.

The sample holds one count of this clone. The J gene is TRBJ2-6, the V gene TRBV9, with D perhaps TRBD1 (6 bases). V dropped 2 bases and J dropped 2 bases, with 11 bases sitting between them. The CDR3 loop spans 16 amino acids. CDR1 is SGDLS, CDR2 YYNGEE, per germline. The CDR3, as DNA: TGTGCCAGCAGCGTGGGGGCCGGTCCTGGGGCCAACGTCCTGACTTTC. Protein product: CASSVGAGPGANVLTF.

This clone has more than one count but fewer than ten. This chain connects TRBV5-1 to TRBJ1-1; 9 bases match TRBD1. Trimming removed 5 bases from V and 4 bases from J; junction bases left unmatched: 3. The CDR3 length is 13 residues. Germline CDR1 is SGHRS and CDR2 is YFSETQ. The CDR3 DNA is TGCGCCAGCAGAACGACAGGGGGCACTGAAGCTTTCTTT. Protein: CASRTTGGTEAFF.

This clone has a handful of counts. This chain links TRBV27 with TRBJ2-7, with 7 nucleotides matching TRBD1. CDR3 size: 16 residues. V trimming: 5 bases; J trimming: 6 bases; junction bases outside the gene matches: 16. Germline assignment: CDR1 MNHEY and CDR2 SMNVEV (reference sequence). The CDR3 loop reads CASSLGLGRGFGEQYF. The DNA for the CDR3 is TGTGCCAGCAGTCTAGGGTTGGGCAGGGGGTTTGGCGAGCAGTACTTC.

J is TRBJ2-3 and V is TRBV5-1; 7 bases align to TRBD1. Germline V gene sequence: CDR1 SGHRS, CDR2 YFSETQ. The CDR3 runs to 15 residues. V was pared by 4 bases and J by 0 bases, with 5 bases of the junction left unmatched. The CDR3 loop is CASSRSTGSTDTQYF. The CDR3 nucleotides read TGCGCCAGCAGCCGGTCGACAGGGAGCACAGATACGCAGTATTTT.

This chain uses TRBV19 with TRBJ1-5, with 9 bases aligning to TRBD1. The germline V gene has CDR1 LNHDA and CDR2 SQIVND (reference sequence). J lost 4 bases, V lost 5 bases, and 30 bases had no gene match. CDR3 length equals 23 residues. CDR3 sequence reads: CASSSGGDRVPHYKFPWNQPQHF. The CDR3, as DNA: TGTGCCAGTAGTTCCGGAGGGGACAGGGTGCCCCATTATAAATTTCCTTGGAATCAGCCCCAGCATTTT.

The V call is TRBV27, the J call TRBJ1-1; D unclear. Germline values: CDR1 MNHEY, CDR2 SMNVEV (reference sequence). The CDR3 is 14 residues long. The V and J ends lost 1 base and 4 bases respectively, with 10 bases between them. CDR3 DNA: TGTGCCAGCAGTTTATATTCAAACCCCACTGAAGCTTTCTTT. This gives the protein CASSLYSNPTEAFF.

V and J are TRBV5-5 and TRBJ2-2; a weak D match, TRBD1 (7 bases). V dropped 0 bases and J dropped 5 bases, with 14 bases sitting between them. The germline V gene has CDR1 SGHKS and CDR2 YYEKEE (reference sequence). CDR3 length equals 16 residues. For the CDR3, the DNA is TGTGCCAGCAGCTTGGAAGGGGGCGCGGGGACCGGGGAGCTGTTTTTT. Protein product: CASSLEGGAGTGELFF.

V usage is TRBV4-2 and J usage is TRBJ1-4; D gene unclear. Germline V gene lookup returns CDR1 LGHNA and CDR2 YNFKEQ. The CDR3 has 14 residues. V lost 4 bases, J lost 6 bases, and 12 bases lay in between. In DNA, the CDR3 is TGTGCCAGCAGCCCTGGGCAGGCATATGAAAAACTGTTTTTT. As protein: CASSPGQAYEKLFF.

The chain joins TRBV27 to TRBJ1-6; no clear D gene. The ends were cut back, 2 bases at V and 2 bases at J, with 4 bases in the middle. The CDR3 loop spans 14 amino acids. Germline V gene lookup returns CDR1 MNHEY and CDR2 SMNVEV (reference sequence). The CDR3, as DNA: TGTGCCAGCAGTTTACGGGCCTATAATTCACCCCTCCACTTT. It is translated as CASSLRAYNSPLHF.

CDR3 region: CASSRGSHNEQFF. The CDR3 nucleotides read TGCGCCAGCAGCCGGGGCAGCCACAATGAGCAGTTCTTC. V is TRBV4-1 and J is TRBJ2-1, with D perhaps TRBD1 (5 bases). V lost 4 bases to trimming and J lost 5 bases, with 9 bases between them. The CDR3 is made up of 13 amino acids. Germline CDR1 and CDR2: MGHRA and YSYEKL.

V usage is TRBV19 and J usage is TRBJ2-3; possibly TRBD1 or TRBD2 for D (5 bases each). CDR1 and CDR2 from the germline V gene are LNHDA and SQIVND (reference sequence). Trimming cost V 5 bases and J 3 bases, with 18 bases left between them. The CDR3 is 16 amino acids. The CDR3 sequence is CASSGQWNRRTDTQYF. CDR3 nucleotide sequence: TGTGCCAGTAGTGGTCAATGGAACAGGAGGACAGATACGCAGTATTTT.

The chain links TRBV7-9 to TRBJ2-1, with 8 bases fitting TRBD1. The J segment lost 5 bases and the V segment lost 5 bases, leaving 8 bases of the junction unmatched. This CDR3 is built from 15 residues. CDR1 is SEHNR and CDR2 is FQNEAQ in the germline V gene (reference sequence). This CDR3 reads CASSLGQDTNNEQFF. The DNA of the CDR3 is TGTGCCAGCAGCCTGGGACAGGATACAAACAATGAGCAGTTCTTC.

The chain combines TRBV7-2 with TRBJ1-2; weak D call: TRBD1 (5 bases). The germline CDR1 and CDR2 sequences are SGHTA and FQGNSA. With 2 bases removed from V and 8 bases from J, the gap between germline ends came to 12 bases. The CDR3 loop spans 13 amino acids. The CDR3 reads CASSLRDGRGYTF. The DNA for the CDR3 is TGTGCCAGCAGCTTAAGGGACGGGCGGGGCTACACCTTC.

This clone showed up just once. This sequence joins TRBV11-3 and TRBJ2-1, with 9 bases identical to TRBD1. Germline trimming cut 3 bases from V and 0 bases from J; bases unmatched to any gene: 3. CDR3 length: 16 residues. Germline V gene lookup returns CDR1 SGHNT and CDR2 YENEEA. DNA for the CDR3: TGTGCCAGCAGCTTCAGGGGACAGGGCTCCTACAATGAGCAGTTCTTC. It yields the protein CASSFRGQGSYNEQFF.

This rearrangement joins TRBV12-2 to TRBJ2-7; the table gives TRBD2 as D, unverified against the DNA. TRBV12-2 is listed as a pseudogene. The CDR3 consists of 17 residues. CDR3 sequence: CASRLAVSYRWSYEQYF. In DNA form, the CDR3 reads TGTGCAAGTCGCTTAGCGGTAAGTTATCGCTGGAGCTACGAGCAGTACTTC.